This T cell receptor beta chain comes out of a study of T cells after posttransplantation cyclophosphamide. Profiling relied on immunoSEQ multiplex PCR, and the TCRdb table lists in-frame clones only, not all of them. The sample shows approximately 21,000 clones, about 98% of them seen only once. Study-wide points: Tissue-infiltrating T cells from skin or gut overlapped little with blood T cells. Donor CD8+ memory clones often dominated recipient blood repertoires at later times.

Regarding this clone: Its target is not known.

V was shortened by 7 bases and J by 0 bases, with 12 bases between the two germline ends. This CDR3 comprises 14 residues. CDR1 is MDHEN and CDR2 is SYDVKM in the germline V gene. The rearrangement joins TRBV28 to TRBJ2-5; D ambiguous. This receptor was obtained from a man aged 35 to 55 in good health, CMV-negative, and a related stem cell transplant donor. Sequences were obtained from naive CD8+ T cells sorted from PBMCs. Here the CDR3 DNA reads TGTGCCAGCAACCCCACAGAGTACCAAGAGACCCAGTACTTC. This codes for CASNPTEYQETQYF.